Following are 19 T cell receptor beta chains from one sample sequenced in a study of human T cells and chemical hapten exposure. Blood, whole and unfractionated, served as the source for total RNA extraction. For the library, individual cDNA molecules each received unique molecular identifiers. TCRdb called the reads again in MiXCR, with one record for every CDR3 protein. The sample records more than 100,000 distinct CDR3 sequences, less than 10% being singletons. Sequenced material: whole blood. The receptors here all came from a human donor in good health. Some clones in this sample may be carry-over from other donors' samples.

This clonotype was recorded at least ten times. The gene calls are TRBV18 and TRBJ1-1; possible D gene TRBD1, 5 bases. The CDR3 has 14 residues. Trimming removed 0 bases at V and 0 bases at J, with 5 bases between. CDR1 and CDR2 (germline): KGHSH, LQKENI. This chain's CDR3 is CASSPPTVNTEAFF. CDR3 DNA sequence: TGTGCCAGCTCACCACCGACAGTGAACACTGAAGCTTTCTTT.

This clonotype occurred a few times. The genes are TRBV19 and TRBJ2-1; TRBD2 matches at 12 bases. V shed 3 bases and J 6 bases; nucleotides not matched to a gene: 9. The V gene's germline CDR1 is LNHDA and CDR2 SQIVND (reference sequence). This CDR3 has 17 amino acids. CDR3 DNA sequence: TGTGCCAGTAGTATCTGGACTAGCGGGACTGCGGTCAATGAGCAGTTCTTC. Protein: CASSIWTSGTAVNEQFF.

The chain recombines TRBV4-3 with TRBJ2-3; 7 positions agree with TRBD2. The CDR3 is 17 amino acids. Losses at the gene ends were 0 bases for V and 0 bases for J; bases not matched to a gene: 6. Germline CDR1 reads LGHNA; CDR2 reads YSLEER. The CDR3 protein is CASSQETAGVSTDTQYF. The CDR3, as DNA: TGCGCCAGCAGCCAAGAGACGGCGGGGGTTAGCACAGATACGCAGTATTTT.

This clonotype was detected only a few times. This chain uses TRBV20-1 with TRBJ1-4; maybe TRBD1 (5 bases). V lost 6 bases, J lost 7 bases, and 15 bases lay in between. In germline, CDR1 is DFQATT, CDR2 SNEGSKA (reference sequence). The CDR3 covers 13 residues. CDR3 nucleotide sequence: TGCAGTGCCGGGGGAGATTCGACTGAAAAACTGTTTTTT. It codes for CSAGGDSTEKLFF.

The chain uses TRBV7-9 and TRBJ2-4, with D maybe TRBD2 (5 bases). CDR1 is SEHNR, CDR2 FQNEAQ, per germline (reference sequence). The ends were cut back, 2 bases at V and 8 bases at J, with 10 bases in the middle. The CDR3 consists of 13 residues. The CDR3 bases are TGTGCCAGCAGCTTACAACTAGGAGACATTCAGTACTTC. Translated: CASSLQLGDIQYF.

The CDR3: CASSIMENSGGLEQFF. The CDR3 DNA is TGTGCCAGTAGTATAATGGAGAATAGCGGGGGGCTCGAGCAGTTCTTC. This chain joins TRBV19 and TRBJ2-1; TRBD2 matches at 10 bases. The germline CDR1 and CDR2 sequences are LNHDA and SQIVND (reference sequence). This CDR3 contains 16 residues. V lost 2 bases and J lost 10; bases outside the gene matches: 11.

This clonotype was counted between two and nine times. This rearrangement joins TRBV5-4 to TRBJ2-5, with 7 bases that match TRBD2. This CDR3 is 15 amino acids long. The trim removed 0 bases at V and 4 bases at J, leaving 6 bases unmatched. Germline loops: CDR1 SGHNT, CDR2 YYREEE (reference sequence). The CDR3 DNA reads as TGTGCCAGCAGCTTGGTAGGCGGGAGCGGAGAGACCCAGTACTTC. This gives the protein CASSLVGGSGETQYF.

In this sample, this clonotype turned up many times. The chain combines TRBV27 with TRBJ1-2, with 9 positions matching TRBD1. Germline CDR1 reads MNHEY; CDR2 reads SMNVEV (reference sequence). The CDR3 has 15 residues. Trimming took 5 bases from V and 5 from J; bases not matched to a gene: 9. The CDR3 loop is CASSKGGQGRYGYTF. CDR3 nucleotides: TGTGCCAGCAGTAAGGGTGGACAGGGGAGATATGGCTACACCTTC.

This clonotype was counted many times. The V call is TRBV5-4, the J call TRBJ1-6; a possible D gene is TRBD1 (6 bases). Germline CDR1 is SGHNT and CDR2 is YYREEE (reference sequence). The CDR3 has 15 residues. Between the trimmed V and J ends, which lost 5 bases and 2 bases, there was a span of 11 bases. The CDR3 bases are TGTGCCAGCAGGGACGGGACACCCTATAATTCACCCCTCCACTTT. This encodes CASRDGTPYNSPLHF.

This sequence joins TRBV29-1 and TRBJ2-7, with D possibly called TRBD1 or TRBD2 (5 bases each). V dropped 7 bases and J dropped 0 bases, with 13 bases sitting between them. In germline, CDR1 is SQVTM, CDR2 ANQGSEA. The CDR3 runs 13 residues. The CDR3 DNA sequence: TGCAGCGCCGGGGACCCGCTCTCCTACGAGCAGTACTTC. Amino acid sequence: CSAGDPLSYEQYF.

This clonotype was picked up many times. This sequence joins TRBV13 and TRBJ1-2, with D perhaps TRBD1 (5 bases). Germline V lookup: CDR1 PRHDT, CDR2 FYEKMQ (reference sequence). The CDR3 has 15 residues. V lost 0 bases and J lost 8, with 16 bases in between. CDR3 DNA: TGTGCCAGCAGCTTAGGTTCCGGAGGGGTTAGGGGCTACACCTTC. Encoded protein: CASSLGSGGVRGYTF.

This sequence joins TRBV29-1 and TRBJ2-1; 8 bases fit TRBD2. The germline V gene encodes CDR1 SQVTM and CDR2 ANQGSEA. This CDR3 region has 14 residues. Unmatched junction bases numbered 2, after V lost 3 bases and J lost 1 base. The CDR3 nucleotides are TGCAGCGTTGAGAGCGGGAGTTCCTACAATGAGCAGTTCTTC. Amino acids: CSVESGSSYNEQFF.

The chain has TRBV27 and TRBJ2-1, with 8 bases lining up with TRBD2. Germline V gene sequence: CDR1 MNHEY, CDR2 SMNVEV (reference sequence). Trimming removed 4 bases from V and 3 bases from J; junction bases left unmatched: 8. The CDR3 is 16 amino acids. CDR3 loop: CASSSSSGNNYNEQFF. In DNA, the CDR3 is TGTGCCAGCAGTTCGAGTAGCGGGAACAACTACAATGAGCAGTTCTTC.

This clonotype has just a few counts. V and J are TRBV5-1 and TRBJ2-1, with D unclear. The V end was cut by 4 bases, the J end by 9 bases, with 14 bases between. The CDR3 is made up of 13 amino acids. CDR1 and CDR2 (germline): SGHRS, YFSETQ. The CDR3 nucleotides are TGCGCCAGCAGCCCCCGGTGGGATGGTGAGCAGTTCTTC. It codes for CASSPRWDGEQFF.

This clonotype has ten or more counts. V is TRBV10-3 and J is TRBJ1-1; 9 nucleotides agree with TRBD1. This CDR3 comprises 14 residues. The ends lost 7 bases at V and 9 bases at J; junction bases unmatched: 12. Germline CDR1 reads ENHRY; CDR2 reads SYGVKD. CDR3 sequence reads: CAINEGQGGSQAFF. The CDR3 region has the DNA TGTGCCATCAACGAGGGACAGGGAGGTTCCCAAGCTTTCTTT.

This clonotype appeared many times. The chain uses TRBV2 and TRBJ1-2; 8 positions agree with TRBD1. The CDR3 contains 13 residues. V was pared by 6 bases and J by 4 bases, with 4 bases of the junction left unmatched. Per germline, CDR1 SNHLY and CDR2 FYNNEI. The CDR3 nucleotides are TGTGCCAGCAGAGCAGGGGGCGGCTATGGCTACACCTTC. Residues: CASRAGGGYGYTF.

This clonotype was observed many times. The rearrangement uses TRBV6-2 or TRBV6-3 and TRBJ1-5; 8 nucleotides line up with TRBD1. This CDR3 spans 15 amino acids. V was pared by 5 bases and J by 4 bases, with 7 bases of the junction left unmatched. Germline-derived CDR1 and CDR2 are MNHEY and SVGEGT. The CDR3 loop reads CASSTRDRGNQPQHF. CDR3 nucleotides: TGTGCCAGCAGTACCCGCGACAGGGGAAATCAGCCCCAGCATTTT.

In this sample, this clonotype turned up many times. The V and J genes are TRBV10-3 and TRBJ2-1, with D possibly being TRBD1 (6 bases). Per germline, CDR1 ENHRY and CDR2 SYGVKD. The V gene lost 0 bases and the J gene lost 4 bases, with 13 bases spanning the gap. CDR3 length: 16 amino acids. The CDR3 loop is CAISESGQGIYNEQFF. The CDR3 DNA reads as TGTGCCATCAGTGAGTCAGGGCAGGGGATTTACAATGAGCAGTTCTTC.

This sequence joins TRBV3-1 and TRBJ2-2; 10 bases agree with TRBD2. CDR3 length: 15 amino acids. Germline CDR1 reads LGHDT; CDR2 reads YNNKEL (reference sequence). Trimming at V came to 7 bases and at J to 0 bases, leaving 2 bases not matched to a gene. CDR3 in DNA: TGTGCCAGCATTGGGACTAGCGCGAACACCGGGGAGCTGTTTTTT. Translating it yields CASIGTSANTGELFF. The whole variable domain, remainder taken from reference TRBV3-1 and TRBJ2-2, is DTAVSQTPKYLVTQMGNDKSIKCEQNLGHDTMYWYKQDSKKFLKIMFSYNNKELIINETVPNRFSPKSPDKAHLNLHINSLELGDSAVYFCASIGTSANTGELFFGEGSRLTVL.